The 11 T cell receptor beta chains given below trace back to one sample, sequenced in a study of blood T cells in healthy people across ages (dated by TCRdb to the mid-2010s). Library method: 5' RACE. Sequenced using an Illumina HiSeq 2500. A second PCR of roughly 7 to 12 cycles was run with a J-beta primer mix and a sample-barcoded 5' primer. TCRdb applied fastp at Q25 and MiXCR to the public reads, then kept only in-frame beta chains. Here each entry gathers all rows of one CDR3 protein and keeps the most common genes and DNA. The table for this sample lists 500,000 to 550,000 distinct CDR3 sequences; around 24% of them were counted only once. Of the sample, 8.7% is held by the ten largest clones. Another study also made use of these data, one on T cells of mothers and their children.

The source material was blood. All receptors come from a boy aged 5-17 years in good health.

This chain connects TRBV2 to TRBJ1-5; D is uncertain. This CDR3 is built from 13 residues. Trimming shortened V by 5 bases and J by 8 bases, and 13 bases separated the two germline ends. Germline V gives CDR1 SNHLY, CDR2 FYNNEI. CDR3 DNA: TGTGCCAGCAGTCCGGACCTTGAGGAGCCCCAGCATTTT. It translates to CASSPDLEEPQHF. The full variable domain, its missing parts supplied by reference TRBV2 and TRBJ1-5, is EPEVTQTPSHQVTQMGQEVILRCVPISNHLYFYWYRQILGQKVEFLVSFYNNEISEKSEIFDDQFSVERPDGSNFTLKIRSTKLEDSAMYFCASSPDLEEPQHFGDGTRLSIL.

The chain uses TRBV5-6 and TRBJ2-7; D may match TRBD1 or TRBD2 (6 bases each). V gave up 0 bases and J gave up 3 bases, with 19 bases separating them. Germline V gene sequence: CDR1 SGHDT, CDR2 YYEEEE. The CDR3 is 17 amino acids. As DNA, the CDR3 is TGTGCCAGCAGCTTGGGAGATGGGGGGCTAAAATTCTACGAGCAGTACTTC. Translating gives CASSLGDGGLKFYEQYF.

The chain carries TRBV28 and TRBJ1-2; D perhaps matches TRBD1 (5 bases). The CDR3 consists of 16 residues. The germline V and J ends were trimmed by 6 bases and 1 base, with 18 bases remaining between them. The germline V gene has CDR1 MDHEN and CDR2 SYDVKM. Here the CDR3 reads CASRQSPGTLNYGYTF. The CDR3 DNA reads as TGTGCCAGCAGACAATCTCCGGGGACTCTTAACTATGGCTACACCTTC.

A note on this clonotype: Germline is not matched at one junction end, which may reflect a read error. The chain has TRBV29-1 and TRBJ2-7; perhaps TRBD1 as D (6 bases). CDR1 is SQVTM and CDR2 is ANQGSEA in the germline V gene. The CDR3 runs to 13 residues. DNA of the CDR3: TGCAGTGTAAGACAGGATAGCTCCTACGAGCACTACTTC. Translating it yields CSVRQDSSYEHYF.

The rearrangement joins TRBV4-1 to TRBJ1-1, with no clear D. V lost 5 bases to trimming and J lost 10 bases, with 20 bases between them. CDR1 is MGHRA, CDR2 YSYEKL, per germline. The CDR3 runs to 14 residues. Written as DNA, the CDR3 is TGCGCCAGCAGCTCGGACGGATACTCGCTCGGAGCTTTCTTT. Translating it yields CASSSDGYSLGAFF.

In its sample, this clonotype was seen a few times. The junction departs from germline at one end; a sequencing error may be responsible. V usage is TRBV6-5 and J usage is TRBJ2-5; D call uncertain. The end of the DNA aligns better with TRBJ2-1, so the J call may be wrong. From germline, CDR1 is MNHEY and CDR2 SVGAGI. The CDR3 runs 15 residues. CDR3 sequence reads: CAGSYAVGPINEQFF. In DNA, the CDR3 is TGTGCCGGCAGTTATGCGGTAGGGCCGATTAATGAGCAGTTCTTC.

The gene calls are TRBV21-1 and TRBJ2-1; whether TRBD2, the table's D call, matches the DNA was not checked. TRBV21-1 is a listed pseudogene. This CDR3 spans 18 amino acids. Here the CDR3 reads CATPRGLAGASSYNEQFF. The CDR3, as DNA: TGTGCCACCCCCCGAGGACTAGCGGGAGCCAGCTCCTACAATGAGCAGTTCTTC.

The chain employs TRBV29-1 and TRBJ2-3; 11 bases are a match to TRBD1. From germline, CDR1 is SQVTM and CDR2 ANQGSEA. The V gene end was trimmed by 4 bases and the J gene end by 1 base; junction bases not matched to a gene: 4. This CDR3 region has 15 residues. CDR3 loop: CSVGGQGVGTDTQYF. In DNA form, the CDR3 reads TGCAGCGTTGGGGGACAGGGGGTTGGCACAGATACGCAGTATTTT.

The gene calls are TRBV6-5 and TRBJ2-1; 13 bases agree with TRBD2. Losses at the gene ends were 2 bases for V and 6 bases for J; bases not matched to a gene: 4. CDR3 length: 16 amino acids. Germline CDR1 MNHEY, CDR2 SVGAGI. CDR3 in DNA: TGTGCCAGCAGTTACCCGGGACTAGCGGGGATCAATGAGCAGTTCTTC. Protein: CASSYPGLAGINEQFF.

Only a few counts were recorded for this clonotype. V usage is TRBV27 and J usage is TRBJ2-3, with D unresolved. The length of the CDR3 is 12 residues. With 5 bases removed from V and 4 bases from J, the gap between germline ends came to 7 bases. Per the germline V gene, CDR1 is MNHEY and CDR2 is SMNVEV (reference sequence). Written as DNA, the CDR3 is TGTGCCAGCAGTGTCACCGCAGATACGCAGTATTTT. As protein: CASSVTADTQYF.

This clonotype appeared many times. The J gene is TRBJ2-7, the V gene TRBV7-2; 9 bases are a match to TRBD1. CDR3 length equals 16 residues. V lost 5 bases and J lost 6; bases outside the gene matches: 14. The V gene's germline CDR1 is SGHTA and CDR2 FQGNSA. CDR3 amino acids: CASSRPGDRDGSEQYF. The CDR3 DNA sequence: TGTGCCAGCAGCAGACCCGGGGACAGGGACGGGTCCGAGCAGTACTTC. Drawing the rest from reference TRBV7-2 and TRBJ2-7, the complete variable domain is GAGVSQSPSNKVTEKGKDVELRCDPISGHTALYWYRQSLGQGLEFLIYFQGNSAPDKSGLPSDRFSAERTGGSVSTLTIQRTQQEDSAVYLCASSRPGDRDGSEQYFGPGTRLTVT.